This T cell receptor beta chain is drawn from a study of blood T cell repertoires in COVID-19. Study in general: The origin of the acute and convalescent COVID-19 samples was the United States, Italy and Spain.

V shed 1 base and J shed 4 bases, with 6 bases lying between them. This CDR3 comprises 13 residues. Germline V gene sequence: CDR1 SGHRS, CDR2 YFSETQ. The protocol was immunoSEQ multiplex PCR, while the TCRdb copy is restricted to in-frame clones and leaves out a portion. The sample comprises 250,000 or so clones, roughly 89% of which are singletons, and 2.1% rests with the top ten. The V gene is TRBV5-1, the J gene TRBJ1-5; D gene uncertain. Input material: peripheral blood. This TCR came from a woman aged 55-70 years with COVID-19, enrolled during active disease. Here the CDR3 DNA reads TGCGCCAGCAGCTTGCGCAGTAATCAGCCCCAGCATTTT. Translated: CASSLRSNQPQHF.